These T cell receptor beta chains were read from a single sample in a study of T-cell reconstitution after alpha-beta-depleted transplantation in children. TCRdb reprocessed the PCR reads with MiXCR, giving one entry per CDR3 protein. The data show about 400,000 distinct CDR3 sequences, roughly 20% seen once. The sample in question was PBMCs from the stem cell graft donor, obtained from the stem cell graft. These TCRs come from a human donor who donated a stem cell graft to a child with acute myeloid leukemia. Each CDR3 is given with its conserved first and last residue. The D gene is left open where the match is weak. Expanded clones get a size class; other rows say once, few or many, or leave the size out.

>TRBJ1-4|few|-|TRBV11-1
TGTGCCAGCAGCGTTATTCCGGGACCCGATGAAAAACTGTTTTTT
CASSVIPGPDEKLFF
>TRBJ2-1|-|-|TRBV28
TGTGCCAGCAGTTTCGACAGGAACTACAATGAGCAGTTCTTC
CASSFDRNYNEQFF
>TRBJ2-1|-|-|TRBV7-8
TGTGCCAGCAGCTTAGTGGGCAAGAACAATGAGCAGTTCTTC
CASSLVGKNNEQFF
>TRBJ2-7|-|-|TRBV2
TGTGCCAGCAGGGTTAGCTTTACCGCCCACGAGCAGTACTTC
CASRVSFTAHEQYF
>TRBJ2-1|-|TRBD1|TRBV10-2
TGCGCCAGCAGTCCTTTGGGACAGGGAGCGTTCTTC
CASSPLGQGAFF
>TRBJ2-5|-|TRBD2|TRBV15
TGTGCCACCAGCAGAGGGGCTAGCGGGAGCAAGGAGACCCAGTACTTC
CATSRGASGSKETQYF
>TRBJ2-3|once|-|TRBV7-9
TGTGCCAGCAGACCTCCCGGGGCAGATACGCAGTATTTT
CASRPPGADTQYF
>TRBJ2-1|-|TRBD2|TRBV20-1
TGCAGTGCGGGACTACCCTACAATGAGCAGTTCTTC
CSAGLPYNEQFF
>TRBJ2-1|many|-|TRBV5-1
TGCGCCAGCAGCTTGTTAGGGGTGGGCAATGAGCAGTTCTTC
CASSLLGVGNEQFF
>TRBJ2-1|-|-|TRBV12-3/TRBV12-4
TGTGCCAGCAGTTTAGGGAGGACCTATAGCTCCTACAATGAGCAGTTCTTC
CASSLGRTYSSYNEQFF